This entry features one T cell receptor (beta chain) sequence. These data originate in a study of blood T cell repertoires in COVID-19. Clones were sequenced by immunoSEQ multiplex PCR, and TCRdb holds only the in-frame ones, with some missing. The sample lists around 47,000 clones, over 80% occurring once. The CDR3 consists of 15 residues. Germline CDR1 is SGHTA and CDR2 is FQGNSA. Trimming cost V 1 base and J 1 base; bases outside gene matches: 1. The sample comprised peripheral blood. The TCR was taken from a man in his 70s with active COVID-19. This chain uses TRBV7-2 with TRBJ1-5; the match to TRBD1 covers 7 bases. The CDR3 here is CASSLVRGSNQPQHF. The CDR3 DNA reads as TGTGCCAGCAGCTTAGTCAGGGGGAGCAATCAGCCCCAGCATTTT. The complete variable domain, with remaining parts taken from reference TRBV7-2 and TRBJ1-5, reads GAGVSQSPSNKVTEKGKDVELRCDPISGHTALYWYRQSLGQGLEFLIYFQGNSAPDKSGLPSDRFSAERTGGSVSTLTIQRTQQEDSAVYLCASSLVRGSNQPQHFGDGTRLSIL.